These T cell receptor beta chains were read from a single sample in a study of T cells in Graves' hyperthyroidism and ophthalmopathy. TCRdb reprocessed the multiplex PCR reads via MiXCR and lists one record per CDR3 protein. The sample includes hundreds of thousands of distinct CDR3 sequences, around 15% of them seen just once. The sequencing input was blood. These receptors came from a woman under 30 with Graves' hyperthyroidism. Both conserved end residues are part of each CDR3. The D gene is left open where the match is weak. Expanded clones get a size class; other rows say once, few or many, or leave the size out.

many	TRBV25-1	TRBJ2-3	.	TGTGCCAGCAGTGCCGCGGACTCCCGGTACACAGATACGCAGTATTTT	CASSAADSRYTDTQYF
many	TRBV5-1	TRBJ1-6	TRBD1	TGCGCCAGCAGCTTGGGACAGGGGATACATTCACCCCTCCACTTT	CASSLGQGIHSPLHF
many	TRBV20-1	TRBJ2-1	.	TGCAGTGCTAGCTTGGCTAGCAGAGTTACCAATGAGCAGTTCTTC	CSASLASRVTNEQFF
many	TRBV7-9	TRBJ2-3	.	TGTGCCAGCAGCGGAGAAACAGATACGCAGTATTTT	CASSGETDTQYF
many	TRBV2	TRBJ1-2	TRBD1	TGTGCCAGCAGAGACAGGGGTGGACCCTATGGCTACACCTTC	CASRDRGGPYGYTF
few	TRBV10-3	TRBJ2-7	.	TGTGCCATCAGTAAGGACAGAAACGCCTACGAGCAGTACTTC	CAISKDRNAYEQYF
many	TRBV12-3/TRBV12-4	TRBJ1-1	.	TGTGCCAGCAGTTTAATGGGCAGGAACACTGAAGCTTTCTTT	CASSLMGRNTEAFF
many	TRBV2	TRBJ2-1	.	TGTGCCAGCCTGACCGACAATAATGATGAGCAGTTCTTC	CASLTDNNDEQFF
few	TRBV5-1	TRBJ2-7	.	TGCGCCAGCAGCTCTAATAGCCAGGACGGATCCTACGAGCAGTACTTC	CASSSNSQDGSYEQYF
.	TRBV11-2	TRBJ2-2	TRBD2	TGTGCCAGCAGGATGGGACTAACCAACACCGGGGAGCTGTTTTTT	CASRMGLTNTGELFF
few	TRBV7-6	TRBJ1-1	.	TGTGCCAGCAGCTTAGATCCCCTCCGAATCGGCACTGAAGCTTTCTTT	CASSLDPLRIGTEAFF
.	TRBV25-1	TRBJ2-7	TRBD1	TGTGCCAGCAGGGCAACAGGGGGCGACTACTACAATGAGCAGTACTTC	CASRATGGDYYNEQYF
many	TRBV9	TRBJ1-2	TRBD1	TGTGCCAGCAGCCAAAAGCCGGGACAGAGGCCTTCCGACTATGGCTACACCTTC	CASSQKPGQRPSDYGYTF
many	TRBV28	TRBJ2-4	TRBD2	TGTGCCAGCAGTTTCGGTATAACGCTGACTAGCGGGAGTGGGGCCAAAAACATTCAGTACTTC	CASSFGITLTSGSGAKNIQYF
.	TRBV25-1	TRBJ1-1	.	TGTGCCAGCACCTACGGAGGGAACACTGAAGCTTTCTTT	CASTYGGNTEAFF
many	TRBV6-5	TRBJ1-2	.	TGTGCCAGCAGTTACTCGATTCCCGGGGACGGCTACACCTTC	CASSYSIPGDGYTF
many	TRBV7-3	TRBJ2-5	TRBD2	TGTGCCAGCAGTTTCGGGCGGGAGGAGACCCAGTACTTC	CASSFGREETQYF
many	TRBV12-3/TRBV12-4	TRBJ2-7	TRBD2	TGTGCCAGCAGTGGAGGGACTAGCGGAAGCTCCTACGAGCAGTACTTC	CASSGGTSGSSYEQYF
many	TRBV3-1	TRBJ2-3	.	TGTGCCAGCAGCCAAGTTACAACAGATACGCAGTATTTT	CASSQVTTDTQYF
many	TRBV20-1	TRBJ2-6	.	TGCAGTGCTAGAGATGGGCTTAACTCTGGGGCCAACGTCCTGACTTTC	CSARDGLNSGANVLTF
.	TRBV3-1	TRBJ1-1	.	TGTGCCAGCAGCCATGGGGCTGAGATTGAAGCTTTCTTT	CASSHGAEIEAFF
many	TRBV10-2	TRBJ2-5	.	TGCGCCAGCAGTGGAGGTGGGACCCAGTACTTC	CASSGGGTQYF
many	TRBV7-3	TRBJ2-7	.	TGTGCCAGCAGCGAGGCAGCGGCAATGGGGCACTACGAGCAGTACTTC	CASSEAAAMGHYEQYF